This T cell receptor (beta chain) was captured by sequencing in a study of T cells after yellow fever vaccination. Study results and caveats: The CD4 compartment and the CD8 compartment contained a small share of clonotypes in common. After the booster, about 95% of CD4 and roughly nine tenths of CD8 primary-response clones were re-detected. There was a possibility that FACS-sorted repertoires contained abundant clonotypes contaminating from the bulk population.

The CDR3 spans 14 residues. Per germline, CDR1 SGHVS and CDR2 FNYEAQ. Trimming at V came to 3 bases and at J to 3 bases, leaving 1 base not matched to a gene. The study made its TCR cDNA through 5'RACE template switching. That step introduced a universal primer site along with UMIs. TCRdb independently ran MiXCR on the 5' RACE reads; one entry per CDR3 protein. Here the sample spans tens of thousands of distinct CDR3 sequences, 7.3% being singletons. In this sample, this clonotype turned up many times. Its matching antigen is unknown. The sequence was collected from a man aged 18 to 35 who received the YFV17D yellow fever vaccine. V and J are TRBV7-6 and TRBJ2-7; 11 bases line up with TRBD1. The specimen comprised CD8+ T cells sorted from PBMCs, sampled around 10 days after the first yellow fever vaccination. The CDR3 DNA follows: TGTGCCAGCAGCTTGGGACAGGGGGGCTACGAGCAGTACTTC. Its protein product is CASSLGQGGYEQYF.